This TCR beta chain was recovered during a study of T-cell memory formation after mild COVID-19. A 5'RACE reaction primed in the constant segment made cDNA libraries of TCR alpha and TCR beta, and these carried sample barcodes and UMIs. TCRdb re-called the 5' RACE reads with MiXCR, one entry per CDR3 protein. The sample has some 150,000 distinct CDR3 sequences, 5.5% to 7% seen once. Study observations and caveats: Chiefly within CM and EM were the contracting CD4+ clones; CD8+ ones were within EMRA.

Germline CDR1 and CDR2: SEHNR and FQNEAQ (reference sequence). This CDR3 is built from 14 residues. V dropped 1 base and J dropped 3 bases, with 9 bases sitting between them. This clonotype showed up just a few times. Its target is not known. The sequenced material came from PBMCs or a T cell subset sorted from them (not recorded which). This rearrangement joins TRBV7-9 to TRBJ1-1; D unclear. The receptor's source is an adult woman who had mild COVID-19 (a few samples of this study predate the infection). Cell type and time point are not known. The CDR3 protein is CASSLVGRDTEAFF. CDR3 in DNA: TGTGCCAGCAGCTTAGTTGGTAGAGACACTGAAGCTTTCTTT.